This T cell receptor beta chain is drawn from a study of T cells after somatic rescue of genetic block. CDR1 SGHRS and CDR2 YFSETQ come from the germline V gene. The CDR3 consists of 14 residues. V was pared by 3 bases and J by 4 bases, with 4 bases of the junction left unmatched. Using immunoSEQ multiplex PCR, the repertoire was profiled, and TCRdb retains in-frame clones only, with some absent. The sample yields about 14,000 clones, roughly three quarters seen once. The sample consisted of peripheral blood mononuclear cells (PBMCs). The chain links TRBV5-1 to TRBJ2-1, with 7 bases fitting TRBD2. This TCR derives from a boy between 5 and 17 years old. The CDR3 sequence is CASSSGGLYNEQFF. The CDR3 nucleotides are TGCGCCAGCAGCTCCGGGGGGTTGTACAATGAGCAGTTCTTC.